Listed here is a single T cell receptor (beta chain). The data stem from a study of OX40 agonist ivuxolimab in advanced cancers. Study summary: In this cohort, patients received ivuxolimab, an agonistic anti-OX40 (CD134) antibody. Dose-escalation patients suffered from hepatocellular carcinoma, melanoma, renal cell or head and neck cancer. Three patients responded partially, comprising one with hepatocellular carcinoma and two with cutaneous melanoma.

CDR1 is MNHNS and CDR2 is SASEGT in the germline V gene. The CDR3 contains 17 residues. Between the trimmed V and J ends, which lost 3 bases and 6 bases, there was a span of 21 bases. Peripheral blood came from all dose cohorts at three timepoints. This table comes from immunoSEQ multiplex PCR, and its TCRdb copy is limited to in-frame clones, with some not included. Of roughly 34,000 clones listed, over 60% are singletons. This TCR derives from an adult with an advanced solid tumor such as melanoma, head and neck, liver or kidney cancer. J is TRBJ1-5 and V is TRBV6-1; D perhaps matches TRBD1 (5 bases). The material sequenced was CD4+ or CD8+ T cells sorted from blood, taken in a trial of the OX40 agonist ivuxolimab. CDR3 nucleotides: TGTGCCAGCAGTGAGGGGATAAGGGGAGGGCGCAGTCAGCCCCAGCATTTT. It yields the protein CASSEGIRGGRSQPQHF.